Listed here are 21 T cell receptor beta chains from one sample, sequenced in a study of blood T cells in healthy people across ages. The authors ran a second PCR of 7 to 11 cycles using a sample-barcoded 5' primer and a J-beta primer mix. TCRdb re-derived calls from the 5' RACE reads in MiXCR, one entry per CDR3 protein. The table includes roughly 900,000 distinct CDR3 sequences, 29% detected once. Sequenced sample: blood. Source of these receptors: a woman over 75 in good health.

This clonotype has a count of ten or more. A much larger clone differs from this one at a single base, so this may be a read error. The CDR3 sequence: CANSEQGSYGYTF. CDR3 DNA sequence: TGCGCCAACAGTGAGCAGGGGAGCTATGGCTACACCTTC. The rearrangement uses TRBV10-2 and TRBJ1-2; D possibly corresponds to TRBD1 (6 bases). Germline CDR1 and CDR2: WSHSY and SAAADI. The CDR3 runs 13 residues.

This clonotype was observed a handful of times. It may be a read error: a sequence one base away is much more abundant. The chain joins TRBV7-2 to TRBJ2-1; TRBD1 might be the D (6 bases). The CDR3 has 14 amino acids. V dropped 2 bases and J dropped 6 bases, with 11 bases sitting between them. The germline V gene has CDR1 SGHTA and CDR2 FQGNSA. The CDR3 reads CASSLLGGVNEQFF. CDR3 in DNA: TGTGCCAGCAGCTTATTAGGGGGTGTCAATGAGCAGTTCTTC.

This clonotype was observed many times. The chain has TRBV24-1 and TRBJ2-5; 10 positions agree with TRBD1. The V and J ends lost 6 bases and 4 bases, in that order; junction bases with no gene match: 10. CDR3 length equals 16 residues. Germline V CDR1 and CDR2: KGHDR, SFDVKD. The CDR3 is CATSPGTGVRGETQYF. The DNA of the CDR3 is TGTGCCACCAGTCCCGGGACAGGGGTCAGGGGAGAGACCCAGTACTTC.

As for this clonotype: This may be a read error, as it is one base from a much larger clone. The gene calls are TRBV12-3 or TRBV12-4 and TRBJ2-1; 11 bases line up with TRBD2. The CDR3 spans 16 residues. CDR3 loop: CVSSQVLAGGRNEQFF. The DNA of the CDR3 is TGTGTCAGCAGCCAAGTTCTAGCGGGGGGCCGCAATGAGCAGTTCTTC.

The sample holds many counts of this clonotype. The chain joins TRBV24-1 to TRBJ2-1; TRBD2 aligns across 7 bases. Germline loops: CDR1 KGHDR, CDR2 SFDVKD. V dropped 5 bases and J dropped 3; count of bases not matched to a gene: 6. The CDR3 contains 15 residues. The CDR3 protein is CATSASRTSYNEQFF. For the CDR3, the DNA is TGTGCCACCAGTGCCAGTAGGACTAGCTACAATGAGCAGTTCTTC.

This clonotype was counted many times. The J gene is TRBJ2-3, the V gene TRBV7-9; D is unresolved. From germline, CDR1 is SEHNR and CDR2 FQNEAQ (reference sequence). V was cut by 0 bases and J by 1 base, with 5 bases left in between. This CDR3 comprises 14 residues. CDR3 DNA: TGTGCCAGCAGCTTAGCCACCCGCACAGATACGCAGTATTTT. Translating it yields CASSLATRTDTQYF.

This clonotype was observed a handful of times. A much larger clonotype is one base distant, so this may be a read error. The chain recombines TRBV5-1 with TRBJ1-2; maybe TRBD1 (6 bases). Trimming cost V 0 bases and J 4 bases, with 10 bases left between them. From germline, CDR1 is SGHRS and CDR2 YFSETQ. The CDR3 totals 14 residues. The CDR3: CASSLDRATYGYTF. DNA of the CDR3: TGCGCCAGCAGCTTGGACAGGGCCACCTATGGCTACACCTTC.

Note on this clonotype: Given a much more abundant clone one base away, this may be a read error. This chain links TRBV7-2 with TRBJ1-6; TRBD1 agrees at 8 bases. This CDR3 comprises 16 residues. V lost 5 bases to trimming and J lost 10 bases; unmatched junction nucleotides: 13. Germline CDR1 is SGHTA and CDR2 is FQGNSA. Here the CDR3 DNA reads TGTGCCAGCAGCCTCGGCCGGACAGGGCGGATGTCACCCCTCCACTTT. Translated, it gives CASSLGRTGRMSPLHF.

The chain employs TRBV6-1 and TRBJ2-1, with 8 bases aligning to TRBD1. With V trimmed by 1 base and J by 3 bases, 2 bases remained unmatched. Germline loops: CDR1 MNHNS, CDR2 SASEGT. This CDR3 is built from 15 residues. The CDR3 sequence is CASSEETGGYNEQFF. The CDR3 coding sequence is TGTGCCAGCAGTGAAGAAACAGGGGGCTACAATGAGCAGTTCTTC.

This clonotype showed up many times. The chain joins TRBV7-2 to TRBJ2-1; 8 nucleotides match TRBD2. CDR1 is SGHTA and CDR2 is FQGNSA in the germline V gene. V lost 5 bases, J lost 7 bases, and 13 bases stayed unmatched. CDR3 length equals 16 residues. The CDR3, as DNA: TGTGCCAGCAGCCCTCGTCGGGGGGGGGCGGGGAATGAGCAGTTCTTC. Translation: CASSPRRGGAGNEQFF.

On this clonotype itself: This may be a read error, as it is one base from a much larger clone. The chain joins TRBV7-2 to TRBJ1-2; D gene unclear. The CDR3 has 13 residues. Germline V lookup: CDR1 SGHTA, CDR2 FQGNSA. This CDR3 is CAGSLGLRYGYTF. Here the CDR3 DNA reads TGTGCCGGCAGCTTAGGGCTGCGATATGGCTACACCTTC.

The chain has TRBV6-6 and TRBJ1-1; D ambiguous. CDR3 length: 15 residues. Germline V CDR1 and CDR2: MNHNY, SVGAGI (reference sequence). V was pared by 5 bases and J by 0 bases, with 13 bases between. Here the CDR3 DNA reads TGTGCCAGCAGTCCCAGGACCTCAGTGAACACTGAAGCTTTCTTT. It is translated as CASSPRTSVNTEAFF.

This clonotype came up a few times. The chain is built from TRBV20-1 and TRBJ2-7, with D uncertain. The ends were cut back, 5 bases at V and 0 bases at J, with 14 bases in the middle. The germline V gene has CDR1 DFQATT and CDR2 SNEGSKA (reference sequence). This CDR3 has 14 amino acids. In DNA form, the CDR3 reads TGCAGTGCTCAGCCAGACATCAACTCCTACGAGCAGTACTTC. Protein sequence: CSAQPDINSYEQYF.

This clonotype was observed at least ten times. V and J are TRBV7-2 and TRBJ2-1; D might be TRBD1 or TRBD2, each matching 5 bases. The CDR3 is 14 amino acids. Trimming left V 4 bases short and J 7 bases short, with 14 bases between. Looked up from germline, CDR1 is SGHTA and CDR2 is FQGNSA. The CDR3 DNA reads as TGTGCCAGCAGCTCTGGCCCAGGGACGAATGAGCAGTTCTTC. This gives the protein CASSSGPGTNEQFF.

V gene TRBV6-5 combines with J gene TRBJ1-1; no definite D call. The germline gives CDR1 MNHEY, CDR2 SVGAGI. This CDR3 spans 14 amino acids. Trimming shortened V by 2 bases and J by 0 bases, and 7 bases separated the two germline ends. The CDR3 nucleotides are TGTGCCAGCAGTTACAGGCAGCTGAACACTGAAGCTTTCTTT. It is translated as CASSYRQLNTEAFF.

With respect to this clonotype: With a much larger clone just one base away, this may be a read error. The chain is built from TRBV6-5 and TRBJ2-1, with 10 bases lining up with TRBD2. There are 14 residues in the CDR3. The trim removed 5 bases at V and 10 bases at J, leaving 8 bases unmatched. The germline V gene encodes CDR1 MNHEY and CDR2 SVGAGI. The CDR3: CASSPGLAIREQFF. CDR3 DNA: TGTGCCAGCAGTCCGGGACTAGCGATAAGGGAGCAGTTCTTC.

V is TRBV20-1 and J is TRBJ2-7; possible D gene TRBD1, 6 bases. The V gene's germline CDR1 is DFQATT and CDR2 SNEGSKA (reference sequence). The V end was cut by 5 bases, the J end by 0 bases, with 14 bases between. The CDR3 runs to 14 residues. This chain's CDR3 is CSAADSRSSYEQYF. CDR3 in DNA: TGCAGTGCTGCGGACAGCAGAAGCTCCTACGAGCAGTACTTC.

This clonotype came up a few times. The chain joins TRBV3-1 to TRBJ2-5; unclear D gene. V was cut by 0 bases and J by 11 bases, with 13 bases left in between. The CDR3 totals 13 residues. CDR1 LGHDT and CDR2 YNNKEL come from the germline V gene (reference sequence). CDR3 loop: CASSQEYFNEQYF. The CDR3 DNA reads as TGTGCCAGCAGCCAAGAGTACTTCAATGAGCAGTACTTC.

The sample holds many counts of this clonotype. The chain has TRBV11-2 and TRBJ2-1; 10 bases are shared with TRBD2. V was pared by 1 base and J by 4 bases, with 4 bases of the junction left unmatched. This CDR3 comprises 16 residues. The germline V gene has CDR1 SGHAT and CDR2 FQNNGV. The CDR3 nucleotides read TGTGCCAGCAGCTTAGTTTGGACTAGCGGTTACAATGAGCAGTTCTTC. Translation gives CASSLVWTSGYNEQFF.

In its sample, this clonotype was seen many times. The chain recombines TRBV25-1 with TRBJ1-2, with 7 bases fitting TRBD1. Germline CDR1 MGHDK, CDR2 SYGVNS. V lost 1 base, J lost 8 bases, and 4 bases stayed unmatched. The CDR3 totals 13 residues. The CDR3 region is CASSELGGKGYTF. The CDR3 DNA is TGTGCCAGCAGTGAATTAGGGGGCAAAGGCTACACCTTC.

This clonotype was counted many times. The chain links TRBV6-5 to TRBJ2-7; D is possibly TRBD1 or TRBD2 (6 bases each). V lost 2 bases and J 4 bases, leaving 9 bases between the germline ends. The CDR3 totals 13 residues. Germline CDR1 MNHEY, CDR2 SVGAGI. The CDR3 DNA reads TGTGCCAGCAGTTACAGGGGGAGGTACGAGCAGTACTTC. Protein sequence: CASSYRGRYEQYF.